These 15 T cell receptor beta chains came from one sample sequenced in a study of blood T cell repertoires in COVID-19. Assay used: immunoSEQ multiplex PCR; TCRdb lists only in-frame clones, some missing. The table lists about 120,000 clones, 75% to 95% of them singletons. Sequencing was carried out using peripheral blood. These receptors were obtained from a human donor with active COVID-19. The donor label of this sample is uncertain.

V usage is TRBV27 and J usage is TRBJ2-2, with TRBD1 as a possible D gene (5 bases). The ends were cut back, 5 bases at V and 0 bases at J, with 7 bases in the middle. The germline V gene has CDR1 MNHEY and CDR2 SMNVEV (reference sequence). The CDR3 is 14 amino acids. CDR3 nucleotides: TGTGCCAGCAGTGGCAGGGCGAACACCGGGGAGCTGTTTTTT. Translated: CASSGRANTGELFF.

The chain employs TRBV18 and TRBJ2-2; D possibly corresponds to TRBD1 (6 bases). This CDR3 region has 15 residues. Trimming cost V 3 bases and J 0 bases, with 8 bases left between them. CDR1 is KGHSH and CDR2 is LQKENI in the germline V gene. In nucleotides, the CDR3 is TGTGCCAGCTCACCCAGGACAGCGAACACCGGGGAGCTGTTTTTT. Translated: CASSPRTANTGELFF.

The CDR3 loop is CASSPTGGNTEAFF. The CDR3 DNA follows: TGTGCCAGCTCACCGACAGGGGGGAACACTGAAGCTTTCTTT. The chain joins TRBV18 to TRBJ1-1, with 9 bases fitting TRBD1. CDR1 and CDR2 (germline): KGHSH, LQKENI. CDR3 length: 14 residues. V lost 3 bases and J lost 1; bases outside the gene matches: 0.

The V gene is TRBV6-5, the J gene TRBJ1-1; D uncertain. Trimming took 7 bases from V and 4 from J, leaving 13 bases between them. This CDR3 region has 13 residues. In germline, CDR1 is MNHEY, CDR2 SVGAGI. The CDR3 nucleotides are TGTGCCAGCACCCGCGGGGTTGCCACTGAAGCTTTCTTT. This translates into CASTRGVATEAFF.

The chain uses TRBV4-1 and TRBJ1-5, with TRBD1 identical over 7 bases. The J segment lost 4 bases and the V segment lost 3 bases, leaving 9 bases of the junction unmatched. The germline V gene has CDR1 MGHRA and CDR2 YSYEKL. The CDR3 is 16 amino acids. CDR3 sequence reads: CASSQGIRDRNQPQHF. The CDR3, as DNA: TGCGCCAGCAGCCAGGGGATCCGGGACAGAAATCAGCCCCAGCATTTT.

This chain connects TRBV7-9 to TRBJ2-1; 8 bases map to TRBD2. J was trimmed by 0 bases and V by 3 bases; bases with no gene match: 7. This CDR3 spans 17 amino acids. The germline CDR1 and CDR2 sequences are SEHNR and FQNEAQ (reference sequence). CDR3 amino acids: CASSFPRGGSSYNEQFF. Written as DNA, the CDR3 is TGTGCCAGCAGCTTCCCCCGGGGGGGCAGCTCCTACAATGAGCAGTTCTTC.

This clone was observed a single time. The chain recombines TRBV5-1 with TRBJ2-5; 12 nucleotides align to TRBD2. The CDR3 has 15 residues. In germline, CDR1 is SGHRS, CDR2 YFSETQ. The V and J ends lost 6 bases and 7 bases, in that order; junction bases with no gene match: 10. The DNA for the CDR3 is TGCGCCAGCACGGCTAGCGGGGGGGCTTACGGGACCCAGTACTTC. Residues: CASTASGGAYGTQYF.

J is TRBJ2-7 and V is TRBV5-1, with 10 bases lining up with TRBD1. Germline CDR1 SGHRS, CDR2 YFSETQ. V lost 5 bases to trimming and J lost 5 bases; unmatched junction nucleotides: 4. This CDR3 region has 13 residues. CDR3 sequence reads: CASSVTGGHEQYF. The CDR3 DNA reads as TGCGCCAGCAGTGTGACAGGGGGCCACGAGCAGTACTTC.

The genes are TRBV15 and TRBJ1-4; 11 bases are a match to TRBD1. Trimming at V came to 2 bases and at J to 2 bases, leaving 4 bases not matched to a gene. Germline lookup yields CDR1 LNHNV and CDR2 YYDKDF (reference sequence). This CDR3 is built from 17 residues. CDR3 amino acids: CATSRRDRGTTNEKLFF. Written as DNA, the CDR3 is TGTGCCACCAGCAGAAGGGACAGGGGGACGACTAATGAAAAACTGTTTTTT.

The sample holds a few counts of this clone. V is TRBV10-1 and J is TRBJ1-2, with no clear D. From germline, CDR1 is WNHNN and CDR2 SYGVQD (reference sequence). This CDR3 comprises 14 residues. Trimming stripped 2 bases from V and 5 bases from J, with 12 bases between. DNA of the CDR3: TGCGCCAGCAGTGAGGTGACAAGATTTTATGGCTACACCTTC. The encoded protein is CASSEVTRFYGYTF.

The J gene is TRBJ2-6, the V gene TRBV30; the D is unclear. The germline CDR1 and CDR2 sequences are GTSNPN and SVGIG (reference sequence). The CDR3 has 14 amino acids. Trimming took off 3 bases at V and 0 bases at J, with 6 bases between the two ends. The CDR3: CAWSRDSGANVLTF. CDR3 sequence (DNA): TGTGCCTGGAGCCGCGACTCTGGGGCCAACGTCCTGACTTTC.

The chain employs TRBV25-1 and TRBJ2-7; TRBD2 is a possible D gene (6 bases). Germline V gene lookup returns CDR1 MGHDK and CDR2 SYGVNS. V lost 6 bases and J 6 bases, leaving 15 bases between the germline ends. The CDR3 length is 13 residues. The CDR3: CASRSWRGGEQYF. DNA for the CDR3: TGTGCCAGCAGGTCCTGGAGGGGAGGCGAGCAGTACTTC.

This sequence joins TRBV27 and TRBJ2-7, with TRBD1 matching 8 bases. Germline V gives CDR1 MNHEY, CDR2 SMNVEV (reference sequence). The CDR3 runs 14 residues. The V gene end was trimmed by 6 bases and the J gene end by 1 base; junction bases not matched to a gene: 5. As DNA, the CDR3 is TGTGCCAGCAGGTTACAGGGGGGTTCCTACGAGCAGTACTTC. This encodes CASRLQGGSYEQYF.

The J gene is TRBJ2-1, the V gene TRBV7-6; 9 nucleotides match TRBD2. The V segment lost 2 bases and the J segment 6 bases; nucleotides outside the gene matches: 5. The CDR3 runs to 15 residues. CDR1 and CDR2 from the germline V gene are SGHVS and FNYEAQ. The CDR3 sequence is CASSLRGSGGNEQFF. The DNA for the CDR3 is TGTGCCAGCAGCTTACGGGGTAGCGGGGGCAATGAGCAGTTCTTC. Using reference TRBV7-6 and TRBJ2-1 for the parts outside the CDR3, the full variable domain is GAGVSQSPRYKVTKRGQDVALRCDPISGHVSLYWYRQALGQGPEFLTYFNYEAQQDKSGLPNDRFSAERPEGSISTLTIQRTEQRDSAMYRCASSLRGSGGNEQFFGPGTRLTVL.

The rearrangement links TRBV19 to TRBJ1-1; no definite D call. CDR1 and CDR2 (germline): LNHDA, SQIVND (reference sequence). Trimming took off 3 bases at V and 1 base at J, with 9 bases between the two ends. This CDR3 spans 14 amino acids. The CDR3 DNA reads TGTGCCAGTAGTATCCAGGTCACGAACACTGAAGCTTTCTTT. This encodes CASSIQVTNTEAFF.